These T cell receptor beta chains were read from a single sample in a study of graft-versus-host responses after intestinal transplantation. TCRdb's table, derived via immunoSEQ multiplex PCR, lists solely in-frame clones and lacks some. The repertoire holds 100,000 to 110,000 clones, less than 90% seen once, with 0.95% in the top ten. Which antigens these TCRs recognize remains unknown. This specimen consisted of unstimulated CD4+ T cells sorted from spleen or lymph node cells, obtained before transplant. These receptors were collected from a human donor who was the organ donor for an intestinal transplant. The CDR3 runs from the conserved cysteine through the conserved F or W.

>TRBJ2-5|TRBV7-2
CASSLAPETQYF
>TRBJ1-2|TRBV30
CAWSEQGYGYTF
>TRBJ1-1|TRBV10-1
CASSAQGMNTEAFF
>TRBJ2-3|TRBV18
CASSRLAGFTDTQYF
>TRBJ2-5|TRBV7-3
CASSLTAQETQYF
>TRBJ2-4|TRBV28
CASTPVAKNIQYF
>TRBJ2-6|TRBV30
CAWATGTAGANVLTF
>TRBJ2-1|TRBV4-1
CASSQPVVPGPYNEQFF
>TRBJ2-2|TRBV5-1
CASSLEGRWGTGELFF
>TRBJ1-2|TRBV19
CASSMGPGQGPYGYTF
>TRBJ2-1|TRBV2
CASSRNSVTQYNEQFF
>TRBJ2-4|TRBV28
CASSLGRQGASKNIQYF
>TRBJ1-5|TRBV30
CAWSVSFSGRLLRQPQHF
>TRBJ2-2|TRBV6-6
CASSPGQGYTGELFF
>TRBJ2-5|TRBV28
CASNKGWETQYF
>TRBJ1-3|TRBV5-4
CASSLKGVGNTIYF
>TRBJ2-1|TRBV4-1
CASSQDNSGVAGASYNEQFF
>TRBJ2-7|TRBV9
CASSSHPGHGYEQYF
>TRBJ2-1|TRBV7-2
CASSPYSLNEQFF
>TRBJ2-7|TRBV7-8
CASSLGFSAGEQYF
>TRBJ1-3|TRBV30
CAWSVRRADGNTIYF
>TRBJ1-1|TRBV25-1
CASSEEGLLNTEAFF
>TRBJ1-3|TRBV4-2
CASSQETDTGNTIYF
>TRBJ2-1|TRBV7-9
CASSRPPRDYSYNEQFF
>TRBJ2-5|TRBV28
CASSLATLLGGETQYF